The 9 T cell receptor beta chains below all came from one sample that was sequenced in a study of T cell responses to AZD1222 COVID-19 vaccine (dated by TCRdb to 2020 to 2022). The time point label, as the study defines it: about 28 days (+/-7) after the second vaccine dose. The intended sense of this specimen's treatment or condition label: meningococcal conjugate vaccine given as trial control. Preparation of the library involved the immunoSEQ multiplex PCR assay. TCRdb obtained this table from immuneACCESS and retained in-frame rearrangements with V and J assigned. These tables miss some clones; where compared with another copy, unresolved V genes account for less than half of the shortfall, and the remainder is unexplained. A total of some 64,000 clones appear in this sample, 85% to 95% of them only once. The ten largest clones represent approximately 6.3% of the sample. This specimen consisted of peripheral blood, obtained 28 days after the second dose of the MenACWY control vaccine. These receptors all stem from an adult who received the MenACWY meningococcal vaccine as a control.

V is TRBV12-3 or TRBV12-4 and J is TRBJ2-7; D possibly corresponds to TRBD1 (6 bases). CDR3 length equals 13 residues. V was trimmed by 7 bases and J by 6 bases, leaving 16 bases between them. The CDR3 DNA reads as TGTGCCAGCACCGAACAGGGAGTTCGCGAGCAGTACTTC. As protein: CASTEQGVREQYF.

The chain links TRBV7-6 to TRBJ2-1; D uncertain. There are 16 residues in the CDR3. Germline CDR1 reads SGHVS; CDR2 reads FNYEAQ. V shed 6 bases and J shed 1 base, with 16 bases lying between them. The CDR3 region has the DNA TGTGCCAGCAGTCCCTCGGGTATCGGGTCCTACAATGAGCAGTTCTTC. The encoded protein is CASSPSGIGSYNEQFF.

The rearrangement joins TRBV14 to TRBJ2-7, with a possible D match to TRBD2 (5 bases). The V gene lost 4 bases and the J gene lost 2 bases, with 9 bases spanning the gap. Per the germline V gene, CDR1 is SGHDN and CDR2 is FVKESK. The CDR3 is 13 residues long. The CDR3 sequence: CASSPVEAYEQYF. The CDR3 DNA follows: TGTGCCAGCAGCCCCGTGGAGGCCTACGAGCAGTACTTC.

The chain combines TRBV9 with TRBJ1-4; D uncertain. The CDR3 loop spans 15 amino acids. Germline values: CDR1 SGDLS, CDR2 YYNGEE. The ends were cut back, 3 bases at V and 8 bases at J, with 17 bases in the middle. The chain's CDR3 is CASSAREDPFEKLFF. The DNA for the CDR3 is TGTGCCAGCAGCGCCCGGGAGGACCCCTTCGAAAAACTGTTTTTT. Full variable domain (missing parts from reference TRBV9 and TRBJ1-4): DSGVTQTPKHLITATGQRVTLRCSPRSGDLSVYWYQQSLDQGLQFLIQYYNGEERAKGNILERFSAQQFPDLHSELNLSSLELGDSALYFCASSAREDPFEKLFFGSGTQLSVL.

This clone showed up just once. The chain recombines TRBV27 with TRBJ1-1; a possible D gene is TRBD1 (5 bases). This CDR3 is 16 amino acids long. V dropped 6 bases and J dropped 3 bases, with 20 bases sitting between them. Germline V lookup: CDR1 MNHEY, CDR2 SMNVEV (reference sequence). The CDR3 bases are TGTGCCAGCAGGCCGCGGGCCACCGTCAGGGACACTGAAGCTTTCTTT. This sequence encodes CASRPRATVRDTEAFF.

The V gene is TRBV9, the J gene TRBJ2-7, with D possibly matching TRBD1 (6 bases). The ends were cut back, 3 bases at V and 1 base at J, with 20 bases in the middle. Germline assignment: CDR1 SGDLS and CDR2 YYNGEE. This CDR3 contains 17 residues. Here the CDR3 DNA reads TGTGCCAGCAGCGCAGGGATCCACCGGGACACTTCCTACGAGCAGTACTTC. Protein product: CASSAGIHRDTSYEQYF.

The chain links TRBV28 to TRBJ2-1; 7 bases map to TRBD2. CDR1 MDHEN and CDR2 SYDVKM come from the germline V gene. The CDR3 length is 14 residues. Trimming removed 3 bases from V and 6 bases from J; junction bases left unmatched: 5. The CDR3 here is CASSFLAEINEQFF. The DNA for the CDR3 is TGTGCCAGCAGTTTCCTAGCGGAAATCAATGAGCAGTTCTTC.

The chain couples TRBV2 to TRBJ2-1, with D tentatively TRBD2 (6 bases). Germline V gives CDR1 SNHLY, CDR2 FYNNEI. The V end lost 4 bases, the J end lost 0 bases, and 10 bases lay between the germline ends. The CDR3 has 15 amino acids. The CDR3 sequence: CASSGQGGSYNEQFF. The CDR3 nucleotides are TGTGCCAGCAGTGGGCAGGGAGGCTCCTACAATGAGCAGTTCTTC.

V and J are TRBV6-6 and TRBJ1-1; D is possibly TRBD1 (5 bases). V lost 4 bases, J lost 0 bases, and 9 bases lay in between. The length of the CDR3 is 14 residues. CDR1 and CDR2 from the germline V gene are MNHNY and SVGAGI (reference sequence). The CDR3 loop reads CASSSRQLNTEAFF. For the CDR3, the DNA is TGTGCCAGCAGTTCCCGACAGTTGAACACTGAAGCTTTCTTT.